This T cell receptor (beta chain) is from a study of blood T cell repertoires in COVID-19. Overall study context: PBMCs, B-cell-depleted T cells, or T cells provided the cDNA or gDNA that made up the material.

The study drew participants aged roughly 18 to 95 years from roughly 25 US areas. In assigning cohorts, the study relied on participant-reported clinical history. The V segment lost 6 bases and the J segment 4 bases; nucleotides outside the gene matches: 6. The CDR3 consists of 14 residues. CDR1 is MDHEN, CDR2 SYDVKM, per germline. Libraries were prepared by immunoSEQ multiplex PCR; TCRdb keeps only in-frame clonotypes and omits some of them. The sample includes about 200,000 clones, approximately 85% seen only once; the top ten take 4.5% to 7%. The sequence derives from a man in his forties with acute COVID-19. Sequenced sample: PBMCs or T cells enriched from blood (not recorded which). V and J are TRBV28 and TRBJ1-3, with 7 bases lining up with TRBD1. CDR3 region: CASSGTALGNTIYF. In DNA form, the CDR3 reads TGTGCCAGCAGCGGGACAGCCCTAGGAAACACCATATATTTT.